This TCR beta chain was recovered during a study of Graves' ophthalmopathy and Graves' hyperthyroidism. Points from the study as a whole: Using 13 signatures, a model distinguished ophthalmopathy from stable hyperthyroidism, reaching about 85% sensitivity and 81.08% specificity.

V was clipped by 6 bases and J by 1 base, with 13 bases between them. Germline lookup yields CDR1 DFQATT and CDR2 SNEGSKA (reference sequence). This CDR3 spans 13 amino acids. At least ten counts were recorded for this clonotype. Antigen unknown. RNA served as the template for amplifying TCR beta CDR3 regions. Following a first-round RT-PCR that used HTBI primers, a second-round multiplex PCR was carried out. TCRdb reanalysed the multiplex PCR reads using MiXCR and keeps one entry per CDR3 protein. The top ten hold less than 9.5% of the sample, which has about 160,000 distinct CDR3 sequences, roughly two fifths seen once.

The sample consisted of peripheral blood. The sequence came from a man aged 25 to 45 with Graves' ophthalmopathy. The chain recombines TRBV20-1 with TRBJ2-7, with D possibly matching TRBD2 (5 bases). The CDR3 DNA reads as TGCAGTGCCCGCAGGACTGAATCCTACGAGCAGTACTTC. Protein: CSARRTESYEQYF.